This T cell receptor (beta chain) was retrieved from a study of cytomegalovirus exposure and HLA in healthy donors. Study-wide background: A preliminary data release comprised about 85 million unique TCRs obtained from HLA-typed donors.

PCR used 60 Vbeta primers and 13 Jbeta primers. The table came from immunoSEQ multiplex PCR; TCRdb's copy has only in-frame clones and leaves some out. The sample records roughly 190,000 clones, about four fifths being singletons. The J segment lost 11 bases and the V segment lost 4 bases, leaving 6 bases of the junction unmatched. Germline-derived CDR1 and CDR2 are SGHTA and FQGNSA. The CDR3 has 13 amino acids. A word on this clone: Its antigen is undetermined.

Regarding the study as a whole: Within a later analysis, the majority of CMV-associated TCR beta chains appeared HLA-restricted.

Sequenced sample: PBMCs. The source is a man aged 35 to 55 in good health and CMV-seropositive. V is TRBV7-2 and J is TRBJ1-5; TRBD1 matches 9 bases. The CDR3 spells CASSSKQGATQHF. The CDR3 DNA reads as TGTGCCAGCAGCTCGAAACAGGGGGCTACCCAGCATTTT.